Below, 22 T cell receptor beta chains from the same sample are listed, as sequenced in a study of cytomegalovirus exposure and HLA in healthy donors. Produced via immunoSEQ multiplex PCR; TCRdb's table is partial and in-frame only. The sample lists 86,000 or so clones, 96% seen once, with 1.6% in the top ten. The sequenced sample was PBMCs. The source is a man in his late teens or twenties in good health and CMV-seropositive.

The V gene is TRBV6-5, the J gene TRBJ1-5; no clear D. This CDR3 has 15 residues. Per the germline V gene, CDR1 is MNHEY and CDR2 is SVGAGI. Trimming pared 0 bases from V and 0 bases from J, leaving 6 bases between. For the CDR3, the DNA is TGTGCCAGCAGTTACTCCATCTATAGCAATCAGCCCCAGCATTTT. It encodes CASSYSIYSNQPQHF.

V gene TRBV7-2 combines with J gene TRBJ1-2; no clear D gene. V was trimmed by 3 bases and J by 7 bases, leaving 9 bases between them. Germline V gives CDR1 SGHTA, CDR2 FQGNSA. The CDR3 runs 12 residues. This CDR3 reads CASSFRGVGYTF. CDR3 DNA sequence: TGTGCCAGCAGCTTCCGAGGTGTTGGCTACACCTTC.

The V and J genes are TRBV5-1 and TRBJ2-1, with 11 nucleotides matching TRBD2. This CDR3 has 14 residues. Germline CDR1 SGHRS, CDR2 YFSETQ. Losses at the gene ends were 4 bases for V and 5 bases for J; bases not matched to a gene: 2. CDR3 in amino acids: CASSLGLADNEQFF. CDR3 nucleotides: TGCGCCAGCAGCCTGGGACTAGCGGACAATGAGCAGTTCTTC. The full variable domain, rest sourced from reference TRBV5-1 and TRBJ2-1, is KAGVTQTPRYLIKTRGQQVTLSCSPISGHRSVSWYQQTPGQGLQFLFEYFSETQRNKGNFPGRFSGRQFSNSRSEMNVSTLELGDSALYLCASSLGLADNEQFFGPGTRLTVL.

The rearrangement links TRBV6-5 to TRBJ1-5; D is unclear. Trimming stripped 7 bases from V and 4 bases from J, with 11 bases between. The length of the CDR3 is 13 residues. The germline CDR1 and CDR2 sequences are MNHEY and SVGAGI. For the CDR3, the DNA is TGTGCCAGCAATAAAGCCAGGAATCAGCCCCAGCATTTT. It codes for CASNKARNQPQHF.

The rearrangement links TRBV10-2 to TRBJ2-7, with 10 bases identical to TRBD2. The V gene's germline CDR1 is WSHSY and CDR2 SAAADI. V lost 3 bases, J lost 2 bases, and 7 bases stayed unmatched. The CDR3 has 16 amino acids. The DNA for the CDR3 is TGCGCCAGCAGTGAAGGGACTAGCGTACTCACCTACGAGCAGTACTTC. It is translated as CASSEGTSVLTYEQYF.

The genes are TRBV5-1 and TRBJ2-1; 7 bases map to TRBD2. CDR3 length equals 17 residues. With V trimmed by 4 bases and J by 0 bases, 10 bases remained unmatched. Per the germline V gene, CDR1 is SGHRS and CDR2 is YFSETQ. CDR3 amino acids: CASSGGTTLSSYNEQFF. CDR3 nucleotide sequence: TGCGCCAGCAGCGGGGGGACTACTTTGAGCTCCTACAATGAGCAGTTCTTC.

CDR3 sequence reads: CASSFLTGNTEAFF. Here the CDR3 DNA reads TGTGCCAGCAGTTTCTTGACAGGGAACACTGAAGCTTTCTTT. J is TRBJ1-1 and V is TRBV27; possible D gene TRBD1, 6 bases. The CDR3 runs 14 residues. The germline V gene has CDR1 MNHEY and CDR2 SMNVEV (reference sequence). The V end lost 3 bases, the J end lost 1 base, and 9 bases lay between the germline ends.

This chain connects TRBV10-2 to TRBJ2-1; no definite D call. This CDR3 has 15 residues. Trimming took off 6 bases at V and 0 bases at J, with 12 bases between the two ends. The germline V gene has CDR1 WSHSY and CDR2 SAAADI. The CDR3 DNA sequence: TGCGCCAGCAGGGTTACTCTAAGCTCCTACAATGAGCAGTTCTTC. This gives the protein CASRVTLSSYNEQFF.

The chain has TRBV6-5 and TRBJ1-4; no clear D gene. Germline assignment: CDR1 MNHEY and CDR2 SVGAGI. V lost 4 bases and J 4 bases, leaving 13 bases between the germline ends. CDR3 length: 15 amino acids. The CDR3 here is CASSSTRAYNEKLFF. DNA for the CDR3: TGTGCCAGCAGTTCCACGAGGGCTTATAATGAAAAACTGTTTTTT.

The V and J genes are TRBV5-1 and TRBJ1-1, with D unclear. Germline V CDR1 and CDR2: SGHRS, YFSETQ. The CDR3 spans 15 residues. The V gene lost 4 bases and the J gene lost 3 bases, with 16 bases spanning the gap. The CDR3 reads CASSPRAVWDTEAFF. The CDR3 region has the DNA TGCGCCAGCAGCCCTCGAGCGGTCTGGGACACTGAAGCTTTCTTT.

The J gene is TRBJ2-7, the V gene TRBV5-6, with unresolved D. The V end lost 0 bases, the J end lost 0 bases, and 7 bases lay between the germline ends. This CDR3 contains 14 residues. The germline gives CDR1 SGHDT, CDR2 YYEEEE. The CDR3 reads CASSLAGSSYEQYF. CDR3 bases: TGTGCCAGCAGCTTGGCGGGTTCCTCCTACGAGCAGTACTTC.

V and J are TRBV5-4 and TRBJ2-7; TRBD2 agrees at 10 bases. There are 16 residues in the CDR3. Germline CDR1 SGHNT, CDR2 YYREEE (reference sequence). The J segment lost 5 bases and the V segment lost 2 bases, leaving 10 bases of the junction unmatched. The CDR3 spells CASSLGLAESLHEQYF. For the CDR3, the DNA is TGTGCCAGCAGCTTAGGACTAGCGGAGTCCCTACACGAGCAGTACTTC. The whole variable domain, remainder taken from reference TRBV5-4 and TRBJ2-7, is ETGVTQSPTHLIKTRGQQVTLRCSSQSGHNTVSWYQQALGQGPQFIFQYYREEENGRGNFPPRFSGLQFPNYSSELNVNALELDDSALYLCASSLGLAESLHEQYFGPGTRLTVT.

This rearrangement joins TRBV4-2 to TRBJ2-1; weak D call: TRBD2 (5 bases). This CDR3 region has 14 residues. Per the germline V gene, CDR1 is LGHNA and CDR2 is YNFKEQ. The V gene lost 0 bases and the J gene lost 6 bases, with 9 bases spanning the gap. The CDR3 spells CASSQDGRGNEQFF. For the CDR3, the DNA is TGTGCCAGCAGCCAAGATGGTCGGGGCAATGAGCAGTTCTTC.

The chain joins TRBV19 to TRBJ1-1; 9 nucleotides agree with TRBD1. The CDR3 spans 14 residues. From germline, CDR1 is LNHDA and CDR2 SQIVND (reference sequence). The ends lost 4 bases at V and 4 bases at J; junction bases unmatched: 4. The CDR3 DNA sequence: TGTGCCAGTAGTAGGGACAGGGATAGCACTGAAGCTTTCTTT. As protein: CASSRDRDSTEAFF.

This clone has just one count. V usage is TRBV5-1 and J usage is TRBJ2-1; no definite D call. The CDR3 is 13 amino acids. In germline, CDR1 is SGHRS, CDR2 YFSETQ. V lost 1 base to trimming and J lost 4 bases, with 6 bases between them. This chain's CDR3 is CASSLTDYNEQFF. Here the CDR3 DNA reads TGCGCCAGCAGCTTGACAGATTACAATGAGCAGTTCTTC. The full variable domain, its missing parts supplied by reference TRBV5-1 and TRBJ2-1, is KAGVTQTPRYLIKTRGQQVTLSCSPISGHRSVSWYQQTPGQGLQFLFEYFSETQRNKGNFPGRFSGRQFSNSRSEMNVSTLELGDSALYLCASSLTDYNEQFFGPGTRLTVL.

This clone is a singleton in its sample. V usage is TRBV5-6 and J usage is TRBJ2-1; 9 bases fit TRBD2. The CDR3 is made up of 16 amino acids. From germline, CDR1 is SGHDT and CDR2 YYEEEE. Losses at the gene ends were 1 base for V and 5 bases for J; bases not matched to a gene: 7. The DNA for the CDR3 is TGTGCCAGCAGCTTGCTAGCGGGACCTCCTAACAATGAGCAGTTCTTC. Translated, it gives CASSLLAGPPNNEQFF.

The rearrangement links TRBV6-1 to TRBJ1-5; D gene ambiguous. CDR1 and CDR2 (germline): MNHNS, SASEGT. Trimming cost V 3 bases and J 6 bases, with 9 bases left between them. There are 13 residues in the CDR3. In DNA, the CDR3 is TGTGCCAGCAGTGACTTGGCGGGTCAGCCCCAGCATTTT. This gives the protein CASSDLAGQPQHF.

The genes are TRBV30 and TRBJ2-2; TRBD2 agrees at 7 bases. The CDR3 has 13 residues. Losses at the gene ends were 4 bases for V and 6 bases for J; bases not matched to a gene: 5. Germline CDR1 is GTSNPN and CDR2 is SVGIG (reference sequence). The CDR3 bases are TGTGCCTGGACCGGGGGAGGGTCCGGGGAGCTGTTTTTT. This encodes CAWTGGGSGELFF. Based on the CDR3 plus reference TRBV30 and TRBJ2-2, the full variable domain is SQTIHQWPATLVQPVGSPLSLECTVEGTSNPNLYWYRQAAGRGLQLLFYSVGIGQISSEVPQNLSASRPQDRQFILSSKKLLLSDSGFYLCAWTGGGSGELFFGEGSRLTVL.

This chain joins TRBV6-6 and TRBJ2-7; D gene uncertain. CDR1 MNHNY and CDR2 SVGAGI come from the germline V gene (reference sequence). This CDR3 has 12 residues. V lost 5 bases to trimming and J lost 3 bases, with 8 bases between them. CDR3 sequence reads: CASSPTLYEQYF. In nucleotides, the CDR3 is TGTGCCAGCAGTCCTACGCTCTACGAGCAGTACTTC.

This chain links TRBV7-2 with TRBJ2-7; 8 bases map to TRBD2. CDR1 and CDR2 (germline): SGHTA, FQGNSA. The CDR3 contains 16 residues. V trimming: 5 bases; J trimming: 3 bases; junction bases outside the gene matches: 12. The CDR3 region is CASSPSPGLAHYEQYF. DNA of the CDR3: TGTGCCAGCAGCCCCAGCCCCGGACTAGCCCACTACGAGCAGTACTTC.

This chain links TRBV7-9 with TRBJ2-7; no clear D. Germline V gene sequence: CDR1 SEHNR, CDR2 FQNEAQ (reference sequence). V lost 4 bases, J lost 5 bases, and 12 bases lay in between. This CDR3 region has 13 residues. The CDR3 bases are TGTGCCAGCAGCTCTAGTCCCGTACACGAGCAGTACTTC. It is translated as CASSSSPVHEQYF. The variable domain in full, with the rest retrieved from reference TRBV7-9 and TRBJ2-7, is DTGVSQNPRHKITKRGQNVTFRCDPISEHNRLYWYRQTLGQGPEFLTYFQNEAQLEKSRLLSDRFSAERPKGSFSTLEIQRTEQGDSAMYLCASSSSPVHEQYFGPGTRLTVT.

This sequence joins TRBV4-1 and TRBJ1-1, with D hard to call. The CDR3 sequence is 13 residues long. In germline, CDR1 is MGHRA, CDR2 YSYEKL. V gave up 1 base and J gave up 3 bases, with 6 bases separating them. Here the CDR3 DNA reads TGCGCCAGCAGCCAAGGAGGGTACACTGAAGCTTTCTTT. Translated: CASSQGGYTEAFF.